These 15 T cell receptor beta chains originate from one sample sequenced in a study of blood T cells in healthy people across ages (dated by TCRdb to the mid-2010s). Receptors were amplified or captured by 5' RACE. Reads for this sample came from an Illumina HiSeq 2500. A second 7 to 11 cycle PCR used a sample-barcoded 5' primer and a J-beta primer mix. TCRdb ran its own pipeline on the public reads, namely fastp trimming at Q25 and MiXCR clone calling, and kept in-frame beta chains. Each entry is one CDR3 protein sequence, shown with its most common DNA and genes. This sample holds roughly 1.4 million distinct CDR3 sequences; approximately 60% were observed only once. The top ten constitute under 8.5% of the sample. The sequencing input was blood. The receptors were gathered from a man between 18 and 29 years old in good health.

The CDR3 reads CSARGRRREGYNEQFF. The CDR3 region has the DNA TGCAGTGCTAGAGGTAGAAGGCGGGAGGGATACAATGAGCAGTTCTTC. V and J are TRBV20-1 and TRBJ2-1; 9 nucleotides align to TRBD2. In germline, CDR1 is DFQATT, CDR2 SNEGSKA (reference sequence). The CDR3 sequence is 16 residues long. V was pared by 1 base and J by 4 bases, with 8 bases of the junction left unmatched.

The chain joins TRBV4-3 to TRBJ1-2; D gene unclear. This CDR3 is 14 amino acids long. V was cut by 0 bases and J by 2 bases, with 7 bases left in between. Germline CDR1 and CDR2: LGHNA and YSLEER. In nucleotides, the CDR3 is TGCGCCAGCAGCCAAGACTACAGCAACTATGGCTACACCTTC. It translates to CASSQDYSNYGYTF.

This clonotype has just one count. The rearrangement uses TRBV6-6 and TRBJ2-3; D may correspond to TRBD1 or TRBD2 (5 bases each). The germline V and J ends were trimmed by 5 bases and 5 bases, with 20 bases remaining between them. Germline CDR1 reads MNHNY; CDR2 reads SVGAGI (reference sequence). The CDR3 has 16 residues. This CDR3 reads CASSTRGPLGGDTQYF. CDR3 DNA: TGTGCCAGCAGTACCCGGGGACCCCTAGGTGGAGATACGCAGTATTTT.

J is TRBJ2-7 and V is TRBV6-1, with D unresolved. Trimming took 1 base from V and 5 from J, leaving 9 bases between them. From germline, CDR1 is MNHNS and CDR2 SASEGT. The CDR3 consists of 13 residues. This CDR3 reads CASSEVHFDEQYF. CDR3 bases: TGTGCCAGCAGTGAAGTACATTTCGACGAGCAGTACTTC.

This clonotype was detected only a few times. The CDR3 is CASSLGRHEKLFF. The CDR3 DNA follows: TGTGCCAGCAGTTTAGGCAGGCATGAAAAACTGTTTTTT. The chain is built from TRBV12-3 or TRBV12-4 and TRBJ1-4; no firm D call. Trimming removed 1 base from V and 6 bases from J, with 6 bases in between. This CDR3 is built from 13 residues.

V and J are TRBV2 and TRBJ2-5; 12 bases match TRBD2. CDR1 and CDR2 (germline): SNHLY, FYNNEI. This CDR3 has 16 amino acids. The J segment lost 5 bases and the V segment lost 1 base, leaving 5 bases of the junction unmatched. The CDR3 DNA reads TGTGCCAGCAGTGAAGTGACTAGCGGGGGTGGGGAGACCCAGTACTTC. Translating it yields CASSEVTSGGGETQYF.

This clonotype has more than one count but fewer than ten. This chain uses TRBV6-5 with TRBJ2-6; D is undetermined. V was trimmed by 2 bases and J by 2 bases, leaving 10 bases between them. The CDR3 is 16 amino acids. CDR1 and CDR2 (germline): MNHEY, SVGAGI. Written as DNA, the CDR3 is TGTGCCAGCAGTTACCTGGTTTCACCTGGGGCCAACGTCCTGACTTTC. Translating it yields CASSYLVSPGANVLTF.

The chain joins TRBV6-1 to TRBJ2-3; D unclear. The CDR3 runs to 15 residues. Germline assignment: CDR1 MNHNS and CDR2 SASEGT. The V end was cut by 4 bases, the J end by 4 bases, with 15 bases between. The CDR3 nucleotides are TGTGCCAGCAGTGGGGAAGGGTCAAGCGCAGATACGCAGTATTTT. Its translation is CASSGEGSSADTQYF.

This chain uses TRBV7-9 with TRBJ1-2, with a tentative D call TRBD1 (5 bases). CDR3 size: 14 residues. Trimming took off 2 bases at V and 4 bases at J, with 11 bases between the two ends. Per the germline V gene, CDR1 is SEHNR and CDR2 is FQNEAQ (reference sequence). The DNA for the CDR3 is TGTGCCAGCAGCTTAATCAGCGGGGGCTATGGCTACACCTTC. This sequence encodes CASSLISGGYGYTF. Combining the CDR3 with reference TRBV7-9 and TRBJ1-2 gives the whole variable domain DTGVSQNPRHKITKRGQNVTFRCDPISEHNRLYWYRQTLGQGPEFLTYFQNEAQLEKSRLLSDRFSAERPKGSFSTLEIQRTEQGDSAMYLCASSLISGGYGYTFGSGTRLTVV.

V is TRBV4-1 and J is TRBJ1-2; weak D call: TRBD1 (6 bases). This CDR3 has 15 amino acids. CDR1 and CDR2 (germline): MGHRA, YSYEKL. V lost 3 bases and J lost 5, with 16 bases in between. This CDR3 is CASSQLTGQTYGYTF. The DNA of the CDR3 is TGCGCCAGCAGCCAGTTGACGGGACAAACTTATGGCTACACCTTC.

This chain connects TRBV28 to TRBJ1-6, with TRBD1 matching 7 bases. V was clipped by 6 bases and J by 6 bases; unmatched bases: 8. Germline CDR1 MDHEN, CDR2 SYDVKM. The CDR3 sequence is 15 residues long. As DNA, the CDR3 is TGTGCCAGCAGCGGAGAGAGGGGGCCTAATTCACCCCTCCACTTT. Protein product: CASSGERGPNSPLHF.

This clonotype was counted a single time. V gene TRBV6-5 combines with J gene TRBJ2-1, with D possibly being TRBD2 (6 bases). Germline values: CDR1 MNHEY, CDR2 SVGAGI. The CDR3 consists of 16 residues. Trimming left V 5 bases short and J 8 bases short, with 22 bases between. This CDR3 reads CASSRAGRDGIDEQFF. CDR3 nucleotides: TGTGCCAGCAGTAGGGCGGGGCGGGACGGTATCGATGAGCAGTTCTTC.

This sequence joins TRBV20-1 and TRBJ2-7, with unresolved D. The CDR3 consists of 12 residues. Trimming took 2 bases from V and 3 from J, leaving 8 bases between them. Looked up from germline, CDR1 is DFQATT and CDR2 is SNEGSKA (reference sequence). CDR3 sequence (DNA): TGCAGTGCTAGACACAACAACTACGAGCAGTACTTC. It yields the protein CSARHNNYEQYF.

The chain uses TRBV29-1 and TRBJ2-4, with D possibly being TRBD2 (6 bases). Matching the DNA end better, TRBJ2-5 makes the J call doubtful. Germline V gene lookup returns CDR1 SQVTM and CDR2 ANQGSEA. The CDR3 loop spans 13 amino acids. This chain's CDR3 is CSVSGVEEETQYF. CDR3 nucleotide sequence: TGCAGCGTTTCGGGGGTGGAGGAAGAGACCCAGTACTTC.

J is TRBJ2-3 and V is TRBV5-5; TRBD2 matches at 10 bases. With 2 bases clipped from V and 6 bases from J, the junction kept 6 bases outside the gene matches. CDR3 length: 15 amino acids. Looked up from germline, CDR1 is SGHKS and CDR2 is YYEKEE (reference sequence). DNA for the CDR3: TGTGCCAGCAGCTTTAGCGGGAGGACCATGGATACGCAGTATTTT. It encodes CASSFSGRTMDTQYF.